These T cell receptor beta chains were read from a single sample in a study of CD8+CD57+ T cells in acquired aplastic anemia. TCRdb re-derived calls from the reads in MiXCR, one entry per CDR3 protein. The table lists approximately 260,000 distinct CDR3 sequences, roughly 80% of them singletons. The material sequenced was sorted CD4+, CD8+, or CD8+CD57+ T cells (not recorded which) from PBMCs. The receptors were sampled from a human donor with aplastic anemia. CDR3s leave out the opening cysteine and the closing phenylalanine or tryptophan. Clone size appears in some rows only: once, few, many, or a class for an expanded clone.

clone size	V gene	J gene	CDR3 protein
-	TRBV7-9	TRBJ2-3	ASRQELAGSLSTQY
-	TRBV14	TRBJ2-4	ASGEGGNIQY
-	TRBV11-3	TRBJ2-1	ASSLEHGNGQDEQF
-	TRBV9	TRBJ2-5	ASSSRGTGAETQY
-	TRBV11-3	TRBJ1-1	ASSLDHGLNTEAF
-	TRBV12-3/TRBV12-4	TRBJ1-6	ASNGQGMNSPLH
-	TRBV7-3	TRBJ2-5	ASSSTAGAEY
many	TRBV12-3/TRBV12-4	TRBJ1-5	ASSLQLRDQPQH
-	TRBV15	TRBJ1-3	ATSRDYGTGNTIY
-	TRBV7-9	TRBJ2-7	ASRDSRQGHDDEY
-	TRBV2	TRBJ1-1	ASSELEPLLDEQYFV
-	TRBV7-8	TRBJ1-5	ASSSTGGVRQPQH
-	TRBV2	TRBJ2-3	TSGEEGPDTQY
-	TRBV6-5	TRBJ2-1	ASFIASGAYNEQF
few	TRBV12-3/TRBV12-4	TRBJ1-1	ASSLVSVTEAF
-	TRBV9	TRBJ2-7	ASSVAVTVLDEQY
-	TRBV5-1	TRBJ2-3	ASSYKGSTDTQY
-	TRBV15	TRBJ2-5	ATSRVGDIQETQY
-	TRBV7-9	TRBJ1-5	ASSFQRSGGSDERH
-	TRBV9	TRBJ1-3	ASSVAQAGNTIY
-	TRBV5-5	TRBJ1-5	ASSVAESNQPQH
-	TRBV29-1	TRBJ1-3	SVTRDRSHTIY
-	TRBV2	TRBJ2-1	ASGDGRAGRQS
-	TRBV15	TRBJ2-3	ATGDGSADTQY
many	TRBV2	TRBJ2-3	ASGDGGTDKQY
few	TRBV5-6	TRBJ2-2	ASSLGEGGTGELF
-	TRBV7-9	TRBJ2-3	ASSLAGESGEAVTQY
-	TRBV7-2	TRBJ1-6	ASSSGRGHANSHLH
-	TRBV19	-	ASSIANGTYKAQF
-	TRBV7-9	TRBJ2-5	ASSLTSAINSTPY
once	TRBV2	TRBJ1-5	ASSDGGSMRVQPQH
-	TRBV5-1	TRBJ2-3	ASSEDRGNSDTQY
-	TRBV13	TRBJ2-5	ASSFQGTWGETQY
-	TRBV5-1	TRBJ2-5	ASSDEWGAEETQY
-	TRBV9	TRBJ2-3	ASSVAGGPKEGY
-	TRBV6-1	TRBJ2-5	ASSYGNKIQETQY
once	TRBV24-1	TRBJ2-3	ATSGPSDTQY
-	TRBV2	-	ASRQSGNDQY
-	TRBV9	TRBJ1-1	ASRAEGAESF
-	TRBV12-3/TRBV12-4	TRBJ1-2	ASSHTGTERFLGYT